This T cell receptor (beta chain) originates from a study of blood T cells in healthy people across ages. About the research overall: There was about one barcoded beta molecule captured by template switching per two T cells.

Sample-barcoded 5' priming and a J-beta primer mix drove a second PCR of roughly 6 to 12 cycles. In TCRdb, the 5' RACE reads were re-called with MiXCR into one record per CDR3 protein. The sample has 1,800,000 or so distinct CDR3 sequences; more than 35% are singletons. From germline, CDR1 is SQVTM and CDR2 ANQGSEA. The length of the CDR3 is 13 residues. The ends were cut back, 4 bases at V and 1 base at J, with 9 bases in the middle. This clonotype turned up a few times. This receptor was obtained from a human donor in good health. Sequencing was carried out using blood. The chain combines TRBV29-1 with TRBJ2-3; D gene ambiguous. CDR3 loop: CSVAVSGTDTQYF. The DNA of the CDR3 is TGCAGCGTTGCGGTCTCAGGCACAGATACGCAGTATTTT.